The clone carrying this TCR beta chain has only a few counts. Each sorted subset replicate got 200 ng genomic DNA, tens of thousands of genomes. Clones were read by immunoSEQ multiplex PCR, and TCRdb kept only the in-frame ones, dropping some. The table includes approximately 1,000,000 clones, roughly 80% detected once. This entry belongs to a study of shared clonotypes between healthy human individuals. All donors were Caucasian adults living in Nashville, Tennessee. This CDR3 spans 14 amino acids. The ends were cut back, 3 bases at V and 1 base at J, with 11 bases in the middle. Germline V gene sequence: CDR1 SQVTM, CDR2 ANQGSEA.

The source is a man aged 18 to 30 in good health. Some clones in this sample may be carry-over from other donors' samples. Sequencing used memory CD4+ T cells from PBMCs. As to subset: CD45RA-negative fraction. The chain couples TRBV29-1 to TRBJ2-3; unclear D gene. DNA for the CDR3: TGCAGCGTTGATTTCCCCCTAGGCACAGATACGCAGTATTTT. Translation: CSVDFPLGTDTQYF.